The 32 T cell receptor beta chains given below trace back to one sample, sequenced in a study of shared clonotypes between healthy human individuals. Data came from immunoSEQ multiplex PCR; TCRdb stores just in-frame clones and leaves some out. The table lists 2 million to 3 million clones, 90% to 95% of them singletons. Input material: naive CD4+ T cells from PBMCs. Subset reported: CD45RA+ positively selected. The origin of the receptors is a man in his late teens or twenties in good health. Some clones in this sample may be carry-over from other donors' samples.

This clone was counted only a few times. The chain carries TRBV18 and TRBJ2-1, with a tentative D call TRBD1 (6 bases). Per germline, CDR1 KGHSH and CDR2 LQKENI. Trimming stripped 6 bases from V and 12 bases from J, with 15 bases between. CDR3 length equals 12 residues. CDR3 in DNA: TGTGCCAGCTCGAGCTGGGGGCTTTCGCAGTTCTTC. Translated, it gives CASSSWGLSQFF.

The chain is built from TRBV5-6 and TRBJ2-1; D might be TRBD2 (6 bases). The CDR3 sequence is 14 residues long. Germline V gene data show CDR1 as SGHDT and CDR2 as YYEEEE. Trimming took off 3 bases at V and 4 bases at J, with 11 bases between the two ends. The CDR3 region has the DNA TGTGCCAGCAGCTCGGGACTTTCGTACAATGAGCAGTTCTTC. It translates to CASSSGLSYNEQFF.

The chain joins TRBV6-1 to TRBJ1-4; D gene unclear. V was trimmed by 7 bases and J by 1 base, leaving 4 bases between them. This CDR3 region has 12 residues. CDR1 is MNHNS and CDR2 is SASEGT in the germline V gene. CDR3 DNA sequence: TGTGCCAGCACCCTAACTAATGAAAAACTGTTTTTT. Amino acids: CASTLTNEKLFF.

V is TRBV5-4 and J is TRBJ1-4; D not certain. This CDR3 contains 16 residues. From germline, CDR1 is SGHNT and CDR2 YYREEE (reference sequence). Trimming stripped 0 bases from V and 3 bases from J, with 12 bases between. The CDR3 is CASSLAGSVANEKLFF. DNA for the CDR3: TGTGCCAGCAGCTTGGCGGGGAGTGTCGCTAATGAAAAACTGTTTTTT.

This sequence joins TRBV4-3 and TRBJ2-7; the D gene is possibly TRBD2 (5 bases). Trimming left V 1 base short and J 2 bases short, with 15 bases between. The germline gives CDR1 LGHNA, CDR2 YSLEER. This CDR3 has 16 residues. The CDR3: CASSQATGSSTYEQYF. For the CDR3, the DNA is TGCGCCAGCAGCCAAGCTACGGGAAGTTCTACCTACGAGCAGTACTTC.

The CDR3 nucleotides read TGTGCCAGCAGCTTTGGCAGGGGATATGGCTACACCTTC. It is translated as CASSFGRGYGYTF. V gene TRBV11-2 combines with J gene TRBJ1-2; possible D gene TRBD1, 6 bases. The V end lost 3 bases, the J end lost 5 bases, and 10 bases lay between the germline ends. The length of the CDR3 is 13 residues. Germline V gene lookup returns CDR1 SGHAT and CDR2 FQNNGV.

The V and J genes are TRBV28 and TRBJ1-1; D ambiguous. Looked up from germline, CDR1 is MDHEN and CDR2 is SYDVKM. CDR3 length: 15 amino acids. Trimming shortened V by 0 bases and J by 1 base, and 9 bases separated the two germline ends. The CDR3 DNA reads as TGTGCCAGCAGTTTATGGGAGTTTGGGAACACTGAAGCTTTCTTT. Protein sequence: CASSLWEFGNTEAFF. Variable domain in full (rest from reference TRBV28 and TRBJ1-1): DVKVTQSSRYLVKRTGEKVFLECVQDMDHENMFWYRQDPGLGLRLIYFSYDVKMKEKGDIPEGYSVSREKKERFSLILESASTNQTSMYLCASSLWEFGNTEAFFGQGTRLTVV.

V usage is TRBV28 and J usage is TRBJ2-6, with D unresolved. V was shortened by 6 bases and J by 4 bases, with 7 bases between the two germline ends. The CDR3 has 13 residues. The germline V gene has CDR1 MDHEN and CDR2 SYDVKM. CDR3 loop: CASSAPGANVLTF. The CDR3 DNA follows: TGTGCCAGCAGCGCCCCGGGGGCCAACGTCCTGACTTTC.

Concerning this clone: Different DNA sequences within this sample yield the same CDR3. This chain links TRBV6-1 with TRBJ1-2; 9 nucleotides align to TRBD1. V dropped 8 bases and J dropped 4; count of bases not matched to a gene: 8. CDR1 is MNHNS and CDR2 is SASEGT in the germline V gene. The CDR3 consists of 14 residues. The CDR3 region is CASLGTGSGYGYTF. As DNA, the CDR3 is TGTGCCAGCCTAGGGACAGGGTCGGGCTATGGCTACACCTTC.

This chain connects TRBV5-4 to TRBJ2-6, with 8 bases lining up with TRBD2. CDR1 and CDR2 from the germline V gene are SGHNT and YYREEE (reference sequence). Losses at the gene ends were 4 bases for V and 6 bases for J; bases not matched to a gene: 15. The CDR3 is made up of 18 amino acids. The CDR3 DNA sequence: TGTGCCAGCAGCCCCGGGCCCCCGATAGCGGGAATGGCCAACGTCCTGACTTTC. As protein: CASSPGPPIAGMANVLTF.

The chain recombines TRBV7-2 with TRBJ2-3; the D is unclear. The CDR3 totals 13 residues. CDR1 is SGHTA, CDR2 FQGNSA, per germline. V was clipped by 2 bases and J by 2 bases, with 5 bases between them. Here the CDR3 reads CASSLLPTDTQYF. The CDR3 bases are TGTGCCAGCAGCTTATTGCCCACAGATACGCAGTATTTT.

The chain has TRBV7-3 and TRBJ1-1, with 8 positions matching TRBD1. This CDR3 region has 14 residues. V gave up 4 bases and J gave up 5 bases; unmatched junction bases: 6. The germline V gene has CDR1 SGHTA and CDR2 FQGTGA. In nucleotides, the CDR3 is TGTGCCAGCAGCTCACAGGGGGGAAGGACTGAAGCTTTCTTT. Translating gives CASSSQGGRTEAFF.

The rearrangement joins TRBV28 to TRBJ2-2; D perhaps matches TRBD1 (5 bases). This CDR3 has 12 amino acids. V gave up 6 bases and J gave up 5 bases, with 7 bases separating them. Germline CDR1 MDHEN, CDR2 SYDVKM. CDR3 sequence reads: CASRPGTGELFF. The DNA for the CDR3 is TGTGCCAGCAGACCAGGGACCGGGGAGCTGTTTTTT.

As concerns this clone: Other DNA sequences from this sample encode an identical CDR3 as well. The chain joins TRBV7-3 to TRBJ1-3, with D unclear. Germline assignment: CDR1 SGHTA and CDR2 FQGTGA. V gave up 3 bases and J gave up 2 bases, with 5 bases separating them. The CDR3 runs 13 residues. Here the CDR3 DNA reads TGTGCCAGCAGCTTGCTACCTGGAAACACCATATATTTT. Its translation: CASSLLPGNTIYF.

The count of this clone is one. The chain combines TRBV7-3 with TRBJ1-1, with 10 bases that match TRBD1. This CDR3 contains 13 residues. Germline V gene data show CDR1 as SGHTA and CDR2 as FQGTGA. The junction had 1 base not matched to a gene; V was cut back by 4 bases and J by 5 bases. CDR3 in amino acids: CASSWGQGTEAFF. DNA for the CDR3: TGTGCCAGCAGCTGGGGACAGGGGACTGAAGCTTTCTTT.

This chain connects TRBV27 to TRBJ2-7, with D tentatively TRBD1 (6 bases). V lost 5 bases and J 2 bases, leaving 22 bases between the germline ends. Germline lookup yields CDR1 MNHEY and CDR2 SMNVEV (reference sequence). CDR3 length: 17 amino acids. The CDR3 region has the DNA TGTGCCAGCAGTCGCGACCCCAGGGGCGCGCTGGCCTACGAGCAGTACTTC. Protein: CASSRDPRGALAYEQYF.

As concerns this clone: This sample includes further DNA sequences coding for the same CDR3. This rearrangement joins TRBV5-1 to TRBJ1-5; D call uncertain. The CDR3 runs to 13 residues. Germline CDR1 and CDR2: SGHRS and YFSETQ. Trimming removed 4 bases at V and 2 bases at J, with 7 bases between. The CDR3 DNA sequence: TGCGCCAGCAGCGTAACCGGCAATCAGCCCCAGCATTTT. Amino acids: CASSVTGNQPQHF.

The chain combines TRBV9 with TRBJ2-3; D not certain. Germline values: CDR1 SGDLS, CDR2 YYNGEE. V lost 0 bases to trimming and J lost 6 bases, with 14 bases between them. The CDR3 covers 15 residues. This chain's CDR3 is CASSVEGPKTDTQYF. CDR3 bases: TGTGCCAGCAGCGTAGAAGGACCTAAGACGGATACGCAGTATTTT.

V gene TRBV12-5 combines with J gene TRBJ1-1; 7 bases match TRBD1. CDR1 is LGHNT and CDR2 is FRNRAP in the germline V gene. V dropped 1 base and J dropped 1; count of bases not matched to a gene: 0. The CDR3 length is 14 residues. Written as DNA, the CDR3 is TGTGCTAGTGGTTTGGGACAGGGGAACACTGAAGCTTTCTTT. This translates into CASGLGQGNTEAFF.

Written as DNA, the CDR3 is TGTGCCAGCAGCCCTTCGGGGGCCCTCTATGGCTACACCTTC. Encoded protein: CASSPSGALYGYTF. This chain uses TRBV7-9 with TRBJ1-2; the D gene is possibly TRBD1 (6 bases). This CDR3 is built from 14 residues. Germline V gene lookup returns CDR1 SEHNR and CDR2 FQNEAQ (reference sequence). V lost 5 bases to trimming and J lost 4 bases, with 14 bases between them.

This chain uses TRBV4-2 with TRBJ2-1; no definite D call. Germline V gene sequence: CDR1 LGHNA, CDR2 YNFKEQ. The CDR3 sequence is 11 residues long. Deletions cut 4 bases from V and 8 bases from J, with 6 bases between. CDR3 nucleotide sequence: TGTGCCAGCAGCCGGTCGCATGAGCAGTTCTTC. The encoded protein is CASSRSHEQFF.

The chain uses TRBV6-4 and TRBJ2-2; D gene unclear. The V end was cut by 3 bases, the J end by 7 bases, with 12 bases between. Germline V gene lookup returns CDR1 MRHNA and CDR2 SNTAGT. This CDR3 contains 14 residues. CDR3 region: CASSDKAVLGELFF. CDR3 sequence (DNA): TGTGCCAGCAGTGATAAGGCGGTCCTCGGGGAGCTGTTTTTT.

This clone was seen a few times. The chain is built from TRBV5-1 and TRBJ1-1, with unresolved D. This CDR3 comprises 13 residues. Germline CDR1 SGHRS, CDR2 YFSETQ. V was shortened by 1 base and J by 8 bases, with 12 bases between the two germline ends. The CDR3 DNA sequence: TGCGCCAGCAGCTTGCCGGAAGGGATAGAAGCTTTCTTT. This encodes CASSLPEGIEAFF.

The chain employs TRBV4-3 and TRBJ2-1; no clear D. Germline values: CDR1 LGHNA, CDR2 YSLEER. The CDR3 length is 14 residues. V lost 2 bases and J 3 bases, leaving 8 bases between the germline ends. The CDR3 DNA follows: TGCGCCAGCAGCCAATTATCCGACTACAATGAGCAGTTCTTC. The encoded protein is CASSQLSDYNEQFF.

The CDR3 DNA reads TGTGCCAGTAGTATTCGGGCTGTCGAGTACAATGAGCAGTTCTTC. Its protein is CASSIRAVEYNEQFF. The chain has TRBV19 and TRBJ2-1; the D is unclear. The CDR3 runs 15 residues. Trimming left V 3 bases short and J 4 bases short, with 13 bases between. From germline, CDR1 is LNHDA and CDR2 SQIVND (reference sequence).

The rearrangement uses TRBV6-1 and TRBJ1-3, with 8 bases lining up with TRBD1. The V gene end was trimmed by 6 bases and the J gene end by 4 bases; junction bases not matched to a gene: 8. Germline values: CDR1 MNHNS, CDR2 SASEGT. The CDR3 length is 15 residues. The CDR3 DNA sequence: TGTGCCAGCAGCTTTCAGGGGGCGATAGGAAACACCATATATTTT. It specifies CASSFQGAIGNTIYF.

To note about this clone: Within the sample, other DNA sequences also encode this same CDR3. The V call is TRBV10-1, the J call TRBJ1-1; no clear D. V lost 3 bases and J lost 1, with 12 bases in between. The germline gives CDR1 WNHNN, CDR2 SYGVQD (reference sequence). The length of the CDR3 is 15 residues. CDR3 protein: CASSESPGKNTEAFF. The CDR3 DNA sequence: TGCGCCAGCAGTGAATCCCCCGGCAAGAACACTGAAGCTTTCTTT.

The gene calls are TRBV5-5 and TRBJ1-1, with D maybe TRBD1 (5 bases). The CDR3 loop spans 17 amino acids. The V end was cut by 4 bases, the J end by 11 bases, with 30 bases between. Per the germline V gene, CDR1 is SGHKS and CDR2 is YYEKEE (reference sequence). As DNA, the CDR3 is TGTGCCAGCAGCCCCAGCGGGGCTTACGAAGGGTATGGAGGGGCTTTCTTT. Its translation is CASSPSGAYEGYGGAFF.

V is TRBV6-4 and J is TRBJ1-5, with D unclear. V shed 0 bases and J shed 4 bases, with 10 bases lying between them. There are 15 residues in the CDR3. Germline V gene data show CDR1 as MRHNA and CDR2 as SNTAGT. This chain's CDR3 is CASSDSEVQNQPQHF. The CDR3 bases are TGTGCCAGCAGTGACTCTGAGGTCCAAAATCAGCCCCAGCATTTT.

The V call is TRBV2, the J call TRBJ1-1; TRBD1 aligns across 7 bases. The CDR3 consists of 14 residues. V shed 7 bases and J 2 bases; nucleotides not matched to a gene: 7. Germline V lookup: CDR1 SNHLY, CDR2 FYNNEI. As DNA, the CDR3 is TGTGCCAGCACCAGGGGGACCCTCAACACTGAAGCTTTCTTT. It codes for CASTRGTLNTEAFF.

V gene TRBV9 combines with J gene TRBJ2-5, with 13 bases fitting TRBD2. Germline V gene lookup returns CDR1 SGDLS and CDR2 YYNGEE. The CDR3 consists of 16 residues. V shed 0 bases and J 5 bases; nucleotides not matched to a gene: 4. The CDR3 nucleotides read TGTGCCAGCAGCGTAGGGGGACTAGCGGGATGGGAGACCCAGTACTTC. It codes for CASSVGGLAGWETQYF. The whole variable domain, filled in from reference TRBV9 and TRBJ2-5, reads DSGVTQTPKHLITATGQRVTLRCSPRSGDLSVYWYQQSLDQGLQFLIQYYNGEERAKGNILERFSAQQFPDLHSELNLSSLELGDSALYFCASSVGGLAGWETQYFGPGTRLLVL.

This sequence joins TRBV28 and TRBJ1-2, with D perhaps matching TRBD1 (6 bases). Per germline, CDR1 MDHEN and CDR2 SYDVKM. Deletions cut 4 bases from V and 7 bases from J, with 19 bases between. This CDR3 spans 15 amino acids. The CDR3 here is CASSSAAGGAGGYTF. DNA for the CDR3: TGTGCCAGCAGTTCTGCCGCGGGGGGGGCAGGTGGCTACACCTTC.